One and the same sample provided the 21 T cell receptor beta chains below, sequenced in a study of T cells in Graves' hyperthyroidism and ophthalmopathy. The investigators amplified TCR beta CDR3 regions from RNA transcripts. RT-PCR in the first round (using the HTBI primer set) targeted the TCR CDR3. A single record per CDR3 protein comes from TCRdb applying MiXCR to the multiplex PCR reads. The sample comprises 95,000 to 110,000 distinct CDR3 sequences, about 16% of which are singletons, and around two fifths rests with the top ten. Material: blood. The receptor set was obtained from a woman between 45 and 60 years old with Graves' hyperthyroidism.

This clonotype was detected ten times or more. This sequence joins TRBV29-1 and TRBJ2-1; unclear D gene. CDR3 length: 16 residues. Trimming shortened V by 7 bases and J by 2 bases, and 21 bases separated the two germline ends. Germline V gives CDR1 SQVTM, CDR2 ANQGSEA. The CDR3 bases are TGCAGCGGCCGGGCTACGGGTCTGACGCCCTACAATGAGCAGTTCTTC. Its protein is CSGRATGLTPYNEQFF.

This chain links TRBV7-9 with TRBJ2-1; the D gene is possibly TRBD2 (6 bases). Germline CDR1 is SEHNR and CDR2 is FQNEAQ (reference sequence). The CDR3 is made up of 13 amino acids. V was shortened by 3 bases and J by 9 bases, with 12 bases between the two germline ends. The CDR3 sequence: CASSLGGGSEQFF. CDR3 in DNA: TGTGCCAGCAGCTTGGGGGGTGGAAGTGAGCAGTTCTTC.

The CDR3 here is CASSWASGLAGYEQYF. CDR3 in DNA: TGCGCCAGCAGCTGGGCTTCGGGACTAGCGGGCTACGAGCAGTACTTC. J is TRBJ2-7 and V is TRBV5-1; TRBD2 matches at 12 bases. Trimming cost V 3 bases and J 3 bases; bases outside gene matches: 7. Germline loops: CDR1 SGHRS, CDR2 YFSETQ. CDR3 size: 16 residues.

The chain combines TRBV5-1 with TRBJ2-1, with 13 bases matching TRBD2. CDR3 length: 16 amino acids. The V and J ends lost 4 bases and 9 bases, in that order; junction bases with no gene match: 10. Germline CDR1 and CDR2: SGHRS and YFSETQ. The CDR3 region is CASSERPGLAGSEQFF. The CDR3 nucleotides are TGCGCCAGCAGCGAGAGACCGGGACTAGCGGGATCTGAGCAGTTCTTC.

At least ten counts were recorded for this clonotype. The chain is built from TRBV24-1 and TRBJ2-3; D remains unclear. The CDR3 covers 13 residues. V was pared by 4 bases and J by 2 bases, with 6 bases between. Looked up from germline, CDR1 is KGHDR and CDR2 is SFDVKD. Here the CDR3 reads CATSDGTTDTQYF. The DNA for the CDR3 is TGTGCCACCAGTGACGGTACCACAGATACGCAGTATTTT.

This clonotype was seen ten or more times. The V and J genes are TRBV3-1 and TRBJ1-1; 8 nucleotides match TRBD1. CDR1 and CDR2 (germline): LGHDT, YNNKEL (reference sequence). With 4 bases clipped from V and 5 bases from J, the junction kept 3 bases outside the gene matches. The CDR3 is 13 residues long. The CDR3 bases are TGTGCCAGCAGCCCAGGGGGCAGGACTGAAGCTTTCTTT. Its translation is CASSPGGRTEAFF.

This clonotype was counted many times. The chain links TRBV29-1 to TRBJ1-2; D is perhaps TRBD1 (6 bases). The CDR3 is 14 residues long. Germline V CDR1 and CDR2: SQVTM, ANQGSEA. V lost 5 bases, J lost 4 bases, and 17 bases lay in between. The CDR3 coding sequence is TGCAGCGTTACTCACCGTCTAGGGGGCTATGGCTACACCTTC. Protein product: CSVTHRLGGYGYTF.

This clonotype was seen repeatedly, ten times or more. The chain carries TRBV6-1 and TRBJ1-5, with D possibly being TRBD1 (5 bases). CDR3 length equals 16 residues. Trimming shortened V by 7 bases and J by 0 bases, and 16 bases separated the two germline ends. CDR1 is MNHNS, CDR2 SASEGT, per germline. The CDR3 loop is CASTVGPGDSNQPQHF. CDR3 DNA: TGTGCCAGCACAGTGGGACCGGGAGATAGCAATCAGCCCCAGCATTTT.

In its sample, this clonotype was seen many times. The rearrangement links TRBV30 to TRBJ2-5, with 7 bases fitting TRBD1. With V trimmed by 5 bases and J by 6 bases, 6 bases remained unmatched. The CDR3 spans 12 residues. Germline CDR1 and CDR2: GTSNPN and SVGIG (reference sequence). In DNA form, the CDR3 reads TGTGCCTGGTCGACAGGGTGGCAGACCCAGTACTTC. This codes for CAWSTGWQTQYF.

This clonotype was counted ten times or more. V and J are TRBV11-2 and TRBJ2-7; 10 bases align to TRBD1. V lost 3 bases, J lost 3 bases, and 2 bases stayed unmatched. Germline assignment: CDR1 SGHAT and CDR2 FQNNGV. This CDR3 comprises 14 residues. CDR3 residues: CASSLDRGGYEQYF. The CDR3 nucleotides are TGTGCCAGCAGCTTGGACAGGGGGGGCTACGAGCAGTACTTC.

In its sample, this clonotype was seen many times. The rearrangement links TRBV2 to TRBJ2-5; 14 bases agree with TRBD2. Germline loops: CDR1 SNHLY, CDR2 FYNNEI. The J segment lost 6 bases and the V segment lost 6 bases, leaving 3 bases of the junction unmatched. The CDR3 totals 14 residues. Written as DNA, the CDR3 is TGTGCCAGCAGGGGACTAGCGGGAGAAAAGACCCAGTACTTC. This encodes CASRGLAGEKTQYF.

This clonotype was picked up one time. The rearrangement joins TRBV6-2 or TRBV6-3 to TRBJ1-2; D is uncertain. The CDR3 spans 13 residues. Per the germline V gene, CDR1 is MNHEY and CDR2 is SVGEGT. V lost 2 bases and J lost 2, with 6 bases in between. The DNA of the CDR3 is TGTGCCAGCAGTTACACGACGAACTATGGCTACACCTTC. It is translated as CASSYTTNYGYTF.

In its sample, this clonotype was seen once. This may arise from a read error, as a much more abundant clone is one base away. The DNA is omitted, as the CDR3 cannot be located on it reliably, and the CDR3 follows TCRdb's listing. The genes are TRBV6-1 and TRBJ1-2; TRBD1, the table's D call, lacks a check against the DNA. CDR1 MNHNS and CDR2 SASEGT come from the germline V gene. The CDR3 is 12 residues long, counting both termini. The CDR3 here is CATLQGNYGCTF.

This chain connects TRBV9 to TRBJ2-1; D might be TRBD1 or TRBD2, each matching 5 bases. Germline CDR1 is SGDLS and CDR2 is YYNGEE. The CDR3 is 16 amino acids. Trimming left V 4 bases short and J 0 bases short, with 14 bases between. The CDR3 DNA is TGTGCCAGCAGCCCCGGGGCGGATAGCTCCTACAATGAGCAGTTCTTC. Its protein is CASSPGADSSYNEQFF. The full variable domain, rest sourced from reference TRBV9 and TRBJ2-1, is DSGVTQTPKHLITATGQRVTLRCSPRSGDLSVYWYQQSLDQGLQFLIQYYNGEERAKGNILERFSAQQFPDLHSELNLSSLELGDSALYFCASSPGADSSYNEQFFGPGTRLTVL.

This clonotype was seen many times. The chain employs TRBV6-1 and TRBJ1-1; TRBD1 might be the D (6 bases). CDR1 MNHNS and CDR2 SASEGT come from the germline V gene. The CDR3 runs 14 residues. V was cut by 7 bases and J by 0 bases, with 12 bases left in between. CDR3 coding DNA: TGTGCCAGCACCCAGGACAGCCTGAACACTGAAGCTTTCTTT. Protein: CASTQDSLNTEAFF.

This clonotype was seen repeatedly, ten times or more. The rearrangement uses TRBV7-9 and TRBJ2-5; TRBD2 matches 10 bases. Germline V CDR1 and CDR2: SEHNR, FQNEAQ (reference sequence). Trimming at V came to 1 base and at J to 6 bases, leaving 8 bases not matched to a gene. The CDR3 spans 16 residues. CDR3 sequence (DNA): TGTGCCAGCAGCTTAGAGGAGGCTAGCGGGAGAAAGACCCAGTACTTC. This translates into CASSLEEASGRKTQYF. The full variable domain, its missing parts supplied by reference TRBV7-9 and TRBJ2-5, is DTGVSQNPRHKITKRGQNVTFRCDPISEHNRLYWYRQTLGQGPEFLTYFQNEAQLEKSRLLSDRFSAERPKGSFSTLEIQRTEQGDSAMYLCASSLEEASGRKTQYFGPGTRLLVL.

This clonotype was recorded at least ten times. J is TRBJ1-2 and V is TRBV12-3 or TRBV12-4, with D possibly being TRBD1 (5 bases). V was shortened by 8 bases and J by 2 bases, with 12 bases between the two germline ends. The CDR3 extends over 13 amino acids. The CDR3 sequence: CASGRTQNYGYTF. CDR3 DNA: TGTGCCAGCGGCCGGACACAGAACTATGGCTACACCTTC.

In this sample, this clonotype turned up many times. The J gene is TRBJ2-1, the V gene TRBV19; D is uncertain. Germline V lookup: CDR1 LNHDA, CDR2 SQIVND (reference sequence). Trimming pared 5 bases from V and 7 bases from J, leaving 18 bases between. The CDR3 sequence is 15 residues long. CDR3 region: CASSAGLERNNEQFF. The CDR3 nucleotides are TGTGCCAGTAGTGCTGGTTTGGAACGGAATAATGAGCAGTTCTTC.

This clonotype was detected many times. The rearrangement joins TRBV28 to TRBJ2-3; perhaps TRBD1 as D (6 bases). The CDR3 contains 15 residues. The germline CDR1 and CDR2 sequences are MDHEN and SYDVKM. V was cut by 6 bases and J by 5 bases, with 18 bases left in between. The CDR3 DNA sequence: TGTGCCAGCAGCCAGGGGTTTGTTTCGTTAGATACGCAGTATTTT. Translated: CASSQGFVSLDTQYF.

This clonotype was observed at least ten times. This rearrangement joins TRBV10-3 to TRBJ1-4; 9 bases map to TRBD1. Trimming removed 10 bases from V and 6 bases from J; junction bases left unmatched: 6. The CDR3 runs to 13 residues. Germline V lookup: CDR1 ENHRY, CDR2 SYGVKD. The DNA of the CDR3 is TGTGCCACCAGGGACAGGGAAGATGAAAAACTGTTTTTT. It translates to CATRDREDEKLFF.

There are many counts of this clonotype. This chain joins TRBV7-2 and TRBJ2-1; D is perhaps TRBD1 or TRBD2 (5 bases each). Trimming pared 5 bases from V and 8 bases from J, leaving 10 bases between. The CDR3 has 12 amino acids. Germline CDR1 SGHTA, CDR2 FQGNSA. CDR3 in DNA: TGTGCCAGCAGCAACCGAGGGGATGAGCAGTTCTTC. This codes for CASSNRGDEQFF.